These 2 T cell receptor beta chains came from one sample sequenced in a study of T cells in Graves' hyperthyroidism and ophthalmopathy. TCR beta CDR3 region amplification was performed from RNA transcripts. During a first-round RT-PCR of the TCR CDR3, the HTBI primer set was used. Via MiXCR, TCRdb re-called the multiplex PCR reads, giving one row per CDR3 protein. Among fewer than 850,000 distinct CDR3 sequences listed, around a sixth were seen once. What was sequenced was blood. These receptor sequences come from a man aged 50-59 years with Graves' hyperthyroidism.

Many counts were recorded for this clonotype. The rearrangement uses TRBV14 and TRBJ2-1, with no clear D. Trimming stripped 1 base from V and 8 bases from J, with 12 bases between. Germline V gene data show CDR1 as SGHDN and CDR2 as FVKESK. CDR3 length: 14 amino acids. The CDR3 sequence is CASSQVSSFHEQFF. CDR3 sequence (DNA): TGTGCCAGCAGCCAAGTATCGAGTTTCCATGAGCAGTTCTTC.

The chain recombines TRBV9 with TRBJ2-1; the D gene is possibly TRBD2 (5 bases). The V end was cut by 3 bases, the J end by 8 bases, with 9 bases between. Germline loops: CDR1 SGDLS, CDR2 YYNGEE. This CDR3 comprises 12 residues. The DNA of the CDR3 is TGTGCCAGCAGCGACCTACTAGATGAGCAGTTCTTC. As protein: CASSDLLDEQFF.